The 24 T cell receptor beta chains reported below all come from one sample, sequenced in a study of tissue T cells after allogeneic stem cell transplantation. Sequenced by immunoSEQ multiplex PCR; TCRdb stores in-frame clones only, minus some. The sample holds more than 6,500 clones, approximately 48% seen once. Described time point: mouse harvest day 7 after allogeneic transplant. Mouse grafts combined 10^7 T-cell-depleted bone marrow cells with 10^6 splenic CD5+ T cells. The sample taken for sequencing was gut tissue. The receptors come from a female BALB/c mouse given C57BL/6 T cells with graft-versus-host disease after an allogeneic hematopoietic cell transplant.

A few counts support this clone. Mouse gene names and germline throughout. The read ends 1 residue early relative to the CDR3; the germline J gene fills the gap. The chain employs TRBV5 and TRBJ2-1, with 10 bases aligning to TRBD2. Germline-derived CDR1 and CDR2 are LGHNA and YNLKQL (reference sequence). This CDR3 comprises 17 residues. V trimming: 1 base; J trimming: 0 bases; junction bases outside the gene matches: 3. The CDR3 sequence is CASSQGGLGVNYAEQFF. The part of the CDR3 DNA that was read is TGTGCCAGCAGCCAAGGCGGACTGGGGGTTAACTATGCTGAGCAGTTC.

Only a few counts were recorded for this clone. Gene names denote mouse genes. The read finishes 1 residue shy of the CDR3 end, and the germline J gene is used to complete it. This chain uses TRBV2 with TRBJ2-7, with 9 bases fitting TRBD1. After removal of 4 bases from V and 5 bases from J, the junction contained 6 bases not matched to a gene. CDR1 LGHNA and CDR2 YSYQKL come from the germline V gene. The CDR3 totals 14 residues. Incomplete CDR3 DNA: TGTGCCAGCAGCCCTGGGACAGGGAGGGATGAACAGTAC. Translation: CASSPGTGRDEQY. The complete CDR3 sequence is CASSPGTGRDEQYF.

Regarding this clone: Mouse germline and gene names are used. Read coverage stops 1 residue before the CDR3 terminus; the germline J gene supplies the remainder. This chain joins TRBV26 and TRBJ1-6; TRBD1 aligns across 8 bases. TRBJ1-6 is designated an ORF whose function remains uncertain. Germline CDR1 reads KGHPV; CDR2 reads FQNQEV (reference sequence). V lost 6 bases and J lost 4; bases outside the gene matches: 2. CDR3 length: 14 residues. CDR3 sequence: CASSDRGYNSPLYF. The CDR3 bases that were read are TGTGCCAGCAGCGACAGGGGTTATAATTCGCCCCTCTAC.

A note on this clone: The genes are named according to mouse. The observed sequence ends 1 residue before the CDR3 terminus, with the missing tail filled in from the germline J gene. The J gene is TRBJ1-2, the V gene TRBV12-2; no clear D. The CDR3 is 13 residues long. Germline V lookup: CDR1 SGHLS, CDR2 HYDKME. V dropped 2 bases and J dropped 0 bases, with 6 bases sitting between them. CDR3 loop: CASSPTTNSDYTF. The sequenced part of the CDR3 DNA is TGTGCCAGCTCTCCCACAACAAACTCCGACTACACC.

In the case of this clone: The germline and genes are mouse ones. The read falls 1 residue short of the CDR3 end, and the missing part is taken from the germline J gene. The chain has TRBV26 and TRBJ2-1, with 10 bases matching TRBD2. V was clipped by 2 bases and J by 5 bases; unmatched bases: 3. Germline CDR1 and CDR2: KGHPV and FQNQEV (reference sequence). This CDR3 spans 15 amino acids. This CDR3 reads CASSLGWGGDAEQFF. CDR3 DNA (partial): TGTGCCAGCAGTCTGGGCTGGGGGGGCGATGCTGAGCAGTTC. Together with reference TRBV26 and TRBJ2-1, the CDR3 gives the full variable domain: NSKVIQTPRYLVKGQGQKAKMRCIPEKGHPVVFWYQQNKNNEFKFLINFQNQEVLQQIDMTEKRFSAECPSNSPCSLEIQSSEAGDSALYLCASSLGWGGDAEQFFGPGTRLTVL.

In its sample, this clone ranks as medium-sized. Germline and genes here are mouse. The CDR3 DNA, read in part, is TGTGCCAGCAGCTCCAGCTCCTATGAACAGTAC. Translated, it gives CASSSSSYEQY. The whole CDR3 protein reads CASSSSSYEQYF. The chain recombines TRBV4 with TRBJ2-7; D remains unclear. The read gets to within 1 residue of the CDR3 end, and the germline J gene fills in the rest. The CDR3 has 12 residues. CDR1 is LGHDT, CDR2 YNNKQL, per germline (reference sequence). V shed 4 bases and J shed 0 bases, with 4 bases lying between them.

Details on this clone: Genes and germline are mouse. The read ends 1 residue early relative to the CDR3; the germline J gene fills the gap. This chain joins TRBV19 and TRBJ1-1, with 9 bases that match TRBD1. From germline, CDR1 is FNHDT and CDR2 SITEND (reference sequence). The CDR3 loop spans 14 amino acids. Trimming at V came to 2 bases and at J to 1 base, leaving 0 bases not matched to a gene. CDR3 bases read: TGTGCCAGCAGTATGGGACAGGGGAACACAGAAGTCTTC. Amino acids: CASSMGQGNTEVF. The whole CDR3 is CASSMGQGNTEVFF.

Comments on this clone: Gene names and germline refer to mouse. The CDR3 goes on 1 residue after the read ends, and that part is filled in from the germline J gene. The chain employs TRBV5 and TRBJ2-7, with 10 positions matching TRBD2. The CDR3 loop spans 15 amino acids. V trimming: 2 bases; J trimming: 0 bases; junction bases outside the gene matches: 1. CDR1 is LGHNA, CDR2 YNLKQL, per germline (reference sequence). The part of the CDR3 DNA that was read is TGTGCCAGCAGCCAACTGGGGGGGCGCTCCTATGAACAGTAC. Translating it yields CASSQLGGRSYEQY. The full CDR3 reads CASSQLGGRSYEQYF.

Of note for this clone: Germline and genes: mouse. The read terminates 1 residue ahead of where the CDR3 ends, so the germline J gene completes it. V usage is TRBV3 and J usage is TRBJ2-7, with 10 bases fitting TRBD2. Germline V gives CDR1 SNHLY, CDR2 FYNGKV (reference sequence). Losses at the gene ends were 5 bases for V and 3 bases for J; bases not matched to a gene: 4. The CDR3 contains 14 residues. The sequenced part of the CDR3 DNA is TGTGCCAGCAGCATGACTGGGGGGTTCTATGAACAGTAC. The encoded protein is CASSMTGGFYEQY. The whole CDR3 sequence reads CASSMTGGFYEQYF.

This clone was seen more than once but under ten times. The genes are named according to mouse. The read halts 1 residue ahead of the CDR3 end, with the missing end drawn from the germline J gene. The J gene is TRBJ2-1, the V gene TRBV26; TRBD1 aligns across 12 bases. After removal of 6 bases from V and 3 bases from J, the junction contained 6 bases not matched to a gene. CDR1 is KGHPV, CDR2 FQNQEV, per germline (reference sequence). This CDR3 comprises 16 residues. The sequenced part of the CDR3 DNA is TGTGCCAGCAGCCGGGACAGGGGGCGGGGCTATGCTGAGCAGTTC. It yields the protein CASSRDRGRGYAEQF. The CDR3, in full, reads CASSRDRGRGYAEQFF.

This clone has only a few counts. All gene names here are mouse names. The CDR3 end is not reached by the read, which stops 1 residue before it; the germline J gene fills it in. The rearrangement uses TRBV13-1 and TRBJ2-4; 10 nucleotides match TRBD2. In germline, CDR1 is NSHNY, CDR2 SYGAGN. CDR3 length: 14 amino acids. V was pared by 7 bases and J by 0 bases, with 2 bases of the junction left unmatched. CDR3 loop: CASGTGDSQNTLYF. CDR3 DNA, as far as it was read: TGTGCCAGCGGGACTGGGGATAGTCAAAACACCTTGTAC.

Notes on this clone: The genes and germline here are from mouse. The CDR3 is cut off 1 residue early in the read; its end comes from the germline J gene. This chain uses TRBV26 with TRBJ2-5, with D possibly matching TRBD2 (6 bases). The CDR3 spans 13 residues. Germline V lookup: CDR1 KGHPV, CDR2 FQNQEV (reference sequence). The V end was cut by 4 bases, the J end by 2 bases, with 7 bases between. The CDR3 loop is CASSQLGQDTQYF. CDR3 bases read: TGTGCCAGCAGTCAACTGGGCCAAGACACCCAGTAC.

This clone was seen a handful of times. These gene names are mouse names. The read ends 1 residue shy of where the CDR3 ends; the end is completed using the germline J gene. The chain uses TRBV5 and TRBJ2-5; no clear D. From germline, CDR1 is LGHNA and CDR2 YNLKQL (reference sequence). This CDR3 is built from 18 residues. With 0 bases removed from V and 0 bases from J, the gap between germline ends came to 16 bases. The CDR3 region is CASSQDLRRRANQDTQYF. Incomplete CDR3 DNA: TGTGCCAGCAGCCAAGATTTAAGAAGGAGGGCTAACCAAGACACCCAGTAC.

This clone showed up just a few times. Genes and germline come from the mouse. The missing CDR3 end, 1 residue past where the read stops, is filled in from the germline J gene. The chain employs TRBV16 and TRBJ1-5; 9 nucleotides agree with TRBD1. Germline values: CDR1 SGHSA, CDR2 FRNQAP. V lost 5 bases and J lost 2; bases outside the gene matches: 1. The CDR3 consists of 14 residues. The CDR3 spells CASSRTGDNQAPLF. Partial CDR3 DNA: TGTGCAAGCAGCAGGACAGGGGACAACCAGGCTCCGCTT.

As to this clone: The gene names here belong to mouse. The CDR3 extends 1 residue past the end of the read, so its final part is completed from the germline J gene. V and J are TRBV3 and TRBJ1-1; 7 bases align to TRBD1. From germline, CDR1 is SNHLY and CDR2 FYNGKV (reference sequence). The CDR3 extends over 13 amino acids. The J segment lost 1 base and the V segment lost 5 bases, leaving 1 base of the junction unmatched. The CDR3 here is CASSRQGNTEVFF. Incomplete CDR3 DNA: TGTGCCAGCAGCCGACAGGGAAACACAGAAGTCTTC.

This clone was counted a few times. Mouse germline and gene names are used. The observed sequence ends 1 residue before the CDR3 terminus, with the missing tail filled in from the germline J gene. The chain links TRBV3 to TRBJ2-7, with D unresolved. The CDR3 runs to 11 residues. Trimming took 2 bases from V and 4 from J, leaving 3 bases between them. Germline CDR1 is SNHLY and CDR2 is FYNGKV (reference sequence). CDR3 DNA, as far as it was read: TGTGCCAGCAGCTTATGGTATGAACAGTAC. This encodes CASSLWYEQY. The CDR3 reads in full as CASSLWYEQYF.

In this sample, this clone is medium-sized. Genes and germline come from the mouse. The read ends 1 residue early relative to the CDR3; the germline J gene fills the gap. The chain carries TRBV26 and TRBJ2-7, with unresolved D. Looked up from germline, CDR1 is KGHPV and CDR2 is FQNQEV (reference sequence). Trimming cost V 1 base and J 7 bases, with 8 bases left between them. The CDR3 is 12 amino acids. The DNA read from the CDR3 is TGTGCCAGCAGTCTGTGGGGAGGGGAACAGTAC. Translation: CASSLWGGEQY. The whole CDR3 is CASSLWGGEQYF.

This clone was detected a few times. Gene names denote mouse genes. Read coverage stops 1 residue before the CDR3 terminus; the germline J gene supplies the remainder. The V call is TRBV31, the J call TRBJ2-1, with TRBD2 identical over 8 bases. CDR1 is GKSSPN, CDR2 SITVG, per germline. V was pared by 2 bases and J by 4 bases, with 4 bases of the junction left unmatched. This CDR3 contains 14 residues. CDR3 bases read: TGTGCCTGGAGTGGGGGGGGCAGGTATGCTGAGCAGTTC. As protein: CAWSGGGRYAEQF. In full, the CDR3 reads CAWSGGGRYAEQFF.

As regards this clone: The gene names here belong to mouse. The DNA ends 1 residue before the CDR3 does, and the rest of the CDR3 is filled in from the germline J gene. This chain connects TRBV12-2 to TRBJ1-1; D remains ambiguous. CDR1 and CDR2 (germline): SGHLS, HYDKME. Trimming took 6 bases from V and 0 from J, leaving 10 bases between them. The CDR3 has 13 amino acids. The CDR3: CASAPNANTEVFF. The sequenced part of the CDR3 DNA is TGTGCCAGCGCCCCAAATGCAAACACAGAAGTCTTC.

The table lists this clone with a few counts. Here the gene names and germline are mouse. The missing CDR3 end, 1 residue past where the read stops, is filled in from the germline J gene. This sequence joins TRBV31 and TRBJ2-1, with TRBD2 identical over 10 bases. The CDR3 runs 14 residues. With 3 bases clipped from V and 4 bases from J, the junction kept 3 bases outside the gene matches. CDR1 is GKSSPN, CDR2 SITVG, per germline. Incomplete CDR3 DNA: TGTGCCTGGAGCTCGGACTGGGGGTATGCTGAGCAGTTC. Translating it yields CAWSSDWGYAEQF. The complete CDR3 protein is CAWSSDWGYAEQFF.

Points on this clone: Gene and germline names: mouse. The read comes to an end 1 residue before the CDR3 does, leaving the germline J gene to fill in the end. The V and J genes are TRBV24 and TRBJ2-1; TRBD2 matches 9 bases. Germline V CDR1 and CDR2: KGHTA, FRNEEI. CDR3 length: 15 residues. V was pared by 1 base and J by 7 bases, with 5 bases of the junction left unmatched. CDR3 DNA (partial): TGTGCCAGCAGTCTGTCGCTGGGGGGGTGGGCTGAGCAGTTC. It specifies CASSLSLGGWAEQF. From start to end, the CDR3 is CASSLSLGGWAEQFF.

As to this clone: All gene names here are mouse names. The read terminates 1 residue ahead of where the CDR3 ends, so the germline J gene completes it. The gene calls are TRBV26 and TRBJ1-2, with D possibly matching TRBD1 (6 bases). The CDR3 contains 15 residues. V lost 2 bases and J lost 1, with 11 bases in between. Germline CDR1 is KGHPV and CDR2 is FQNQEV (reference sequence). The covered CDR3 bases are TGTGCCAGCAGTCTGGGGGGGGCGCGAAACTCCGACTACACC. It codes for CASSLGGARNSDYT. The whole CDR3 is CASSLGGARNSDYTF.

Points on this clone: Gene names are mouse gene names. The read is 1 residue too short to cover the CDR3 end, so that end is filled in from the germline J gene. The V gene is TRBV26, the J gene TRBJ1-2, with D perhaps TRBD1 (6 bases). V dropped 4 bases and J dropped 1 base, with 10 bases sitting between them. Germline loops: CDR1 KGHPV, CDR2 FQNQEV (reference sequence). The CDR3 contains 14 residues. The sequenced part of the CDR3 DNA is TGTGCCAGCAGTCCATTGGGACAAAACTCCGACTACACC. Residues: CASSPLGQNSDYT. The entire CDR3 sequence reads CASSPLGQNSDYTF.

This clone occurred once. Gene labels here are mouse ones. The read finishes 1 residue shy of the CDR3 end, and the germline J gene is used to complete it. The chain uses TRBV15 and TRBJ1-1, with 7 positions matching TRBD1. After removal of 6 bases from V and 4 bases from J, the junction contained 5 bases not matched to a gene. This CDR3 is 13 amino acids long. Germline CDR1 SGHND, CDR2 FRSKSL. This CDR3 is CASSIDRATEVFF. CDR3 bases read: TGTGCCAGCAGCATCGACAGGGCCACAGAAGTCTTC. The entire variable domain, with the rest obtained from reference TRBV15 and TRBJ1-1, is as follows: DAGVTQTPRHEVAEKGQTIILKCEPVSGHNDLFWYRQTKIQGLELLSYFRSKSLMEDGGAFKDRFKAEMLNSSFSTLKIQPTEPKDSAVYLCASSIDRATEVFFGKGTRLTVV.